This is a list of T cell receptor beta chains from one sample in a study of regulatory T cells in long-lasting Graves disease. Each CDR3 protein gets one entry after TCRdb re-called the multiplex PCR reads with MiXCR. This table has more than 300,000 distinct CDR3 sequences, about 19% appearing once. Sequenced here: peripheral blood mononuclear cells (PBMCs), sampled when the disease was refractory, from a patient treated with antithyroid drugs. Source of these receptors: a female donor with Graves disease. CDR3s include the opening cysteine and the closing phenylalanine or tryptophan. The D gene is left open where the match is weak. Size tells how often a clone was seen (once, few, many) or the class of an expanded clone, and some rows leave it out.

>TRBD1|TRBV19|.|TRBJ1-5
CASIAPGQGYQPQHF
TGTGCCAGTATCGCCCCGGGACAGGGTTATCAGCCCCAGCATTTT
>TRBD1|TRBV19|.|TRBJ1-6
CASSNRGQRNSPLHF
TGTGCCAGTAGTAACAGGGGGCAACGTAATTCACCCCTCCACTTT
>TRBD1|TRBV6-2/TRBV6-3|.|TRBJ1-1
CASSYKGAMNTEAFF
TGTGCCAGCAGTTACAAGGGGGCTATGAACACTGAAGCTTTCTTT
>.|TRBV29-1|many|TRBJ1-2
CSVPPSGNYGYTF
TGCAGCGTTCCACCGTCGGGGAACTATGGCTACACCTTC
>.|TRBV6-5|many|TRBJ2-5
CASSYASRNSRSQETQYF
TGTGCCAGCAGTTACGCTAGCCGCAATAGTAGGTCCCAAGAGACCCAGTACTTC
>.|TRBV2|many|TRBJ2-7
CASSPRGSEQYF
TGTGCCAGCAGTCCACGTGGATCGGAGCAGTACTTC
>.|TRBV27|many|TRBJ2-5
CASSPGLGTQYF
TGTGCCAGCAGCCCGGGACTCGGGACCCAGTACTTC
>.|TRBV13|many|TRBJ1-6
CASSSRQDRNSPLHF
TGTGCCAGCAGTTCCCGACAGGACCGGAATTCACCCCTCCACTTT
>.|TRBV7-9|many|TRBJ1-5
CASSHGRADQPQHF
TGTGCCAGCAGTCACGGTCGTGCGGATCAGCCCCAGCATTTT
>.|TRBV18|few|TRBJ1-6
CASSPSFGRGTPLHF
TGTGCCAGCTCACCCTCCTTCGGACGAGGGACACCCCTCCACTTT
>TRBD1|TRBV24-1|few|TRBJ1-5
CATSDPGTGGNQPQHF
TGTGCCACCAGTGACCCCGGGACAGGGGGCAATCAGCCCCAGCATTTT
>.|TRBV20-1|.|TRBJ2-3
CSAYGRGDTQYF
TGCAGTGCTTACGGACGGGGGGATACGCAGTATTTT
>.|TRBV11-3|few|TRBJ2-2
CASSPTMTRNTGELFF
TGTGCCAGCAGCCCCACGATGACAAGGAACACCGGGGAGCTGTTTTTT
>TRBD1|TRBV20-1|few|TRBJ1-2
CSARQDRGNYGYTF
TGCAGTGCTCGCCAGGACAGGGGAAACTATGGCTACACCTTC
>.|TRBV7-9|many|TRBJ2-5
CASTSGPDRKETQYF
TGTGCCTCCACTTCGGGGCCCGACAGAAAAGAGACCCAGTACTTC
>.|TRBV7-2|many|TRBJ1-2
CASSWAGSGGYTF
TGTGCCAGCAGCTGGGCAGGGAGTGGTGGCTACACCTTC
>.|TRBV6-1|.|TRBJ1-2
CASSETGARGYTF
TGTGCCAGCAGTGAGACCGGGGCTCGGGGCTACACCTTC
>TRBD1|TRBV9|.|TRBJ1-1
CASSGTGGIGVLFF
TGTGCCAGCAGCGGGACAGGGGGTATAGGAGTCCTTTTCTTT
>.|TRBV5-1|many|TRBJ1-2
CASSLGDGYGYTF
TGCGCCAGCAGCTTGGGGGACGGTTATGGCTACACCTTC
>.|TRBV11-3|many|TRBJ1-1
CASSSLGTTEAFF
TGTGCCAGCAGCTCCCTGGGGACCACTGAAGCTTTCTTT
>.|TRBV12-3/TRBV12-4|many|TRBJ1-2
CASLTRGLNRGHGYTF
TGTGCCAGCCTCACAAGAGGACTCAATCGGGGCCATGGCTACACCTTC
>TRBD2|TRBV14|.|TRBJ2-5
CASSLRLAGPFQETQYF
TGTGCCAGCAGCCTCCGACTAGCGGGGCCCTTTCAAGAGACCCAGTACTTC
>TRBD1|TRBV5-1|.|TRBJ1-1
CASRLLTGLGTEAFF
TGCGCCAGCAGGCTCCTGACAGGGCTTGGCACTGAAGCTTTCTTT
>TRBD1|TRBV7-9|.|TRBJ1-6
CASSLGGTGMSPLHF
TGTGCCAGCAGCTTAGGGGGGACAGGGATGTCACCCCTCCACTTT
>.|TRBV9|.|TRBJ1-1
CASSVYPGLDTEAFF
TGTGCCAGCAGCGTTTATCCAGGGCTGGACACTGAAGCTTTCTTT
>TRBD2|TRBV28|.|TRBJ2-2
CASSLREGTSGYNTGELFF
TGTGCCAGCAGTTTAAGAGAAGGGACTAGCGGGTATAACACCGGGGAGCTGTTTTTT
>TRBD1|TRBV7-9|few|TRBJ1-3
CASSWTGSSGNTIYF
TGTGCCAGCAGCTGGACAGGTAGCTCTGGAAACACCATATATTTT
>.|TRBV5-5|once|TRBJ1-2
CASRVRRFGISGYTF
TGTGCCAGCAGGGTACGCCGGTTTGGTATCAGTGGCTACACCTTC
>.|TRBV20-1|few|TRBJ1-5
CSATGATNQPQHF
TGCAGTGCTACCGGGGCGACCAATCAGCCCCAGCATTTT
>.|TRBV6-1|.|TRBJ1-3
CATIRPPGNTIYF
TGTGCCACTATACGGCCGCCTGGAAACACCATATATTTT
>.|TRBV12-3/TRBV12-4|many|TRBJ1-5
CASSQSAGGAKNQPQHF
TGTGCCAGCAGTCAAAGTGCGGGGGGCGCGAAGAATCAGCCCCAGCATTTT
>.|TRBV4-1|.|TRBJ1-5
CASSHRQNQPQHF
TGCGCCAGCAGCCACAGACAGAATCAGCCCCAGCATTTT
>TRBD2|TRBV25-1|few|TRBJ2-5
CASSLAGTETQYF
TGTGCCAGCAGTCTAGCGGGAACCGAGACCCAGTACTTC
>.|TRBV12-3/TRBV12-4|many|TRBJ1-1
CASSPGLGNTEAFF
TGTGCCAGCAGTCCAGGGTTGGGGAACACTGAAGCTTTCTTT
>.|TRBV7-9|.|TRBJ2-3
CASSKKRRATGRPDTQYF
TGTGCCAGCAGCAAAAAGCGTCGGGCTACAGGGCGTCCAGATACGCAGTATTTT
>.|TRBV27|.|TRBJ2-1
CASSPGSGFGQFF
TGTGCCAGCAGCCCAGGGTCGGGTTTCGGGCAGTTCTTC
>TRBD2|TRBV3-1|many|TRBJ2-5
CASSSKFVAGGQETQYF
TGTGCCAGCAGCTCCAAGTTCGTAGCGGGGGGTCAAGAGACCCAGTACTTC
>.|TRBV7-2|many|TRBJ2-7
CASSSREGPYEQYF
TGTGCCAGCAGCTCGCGTGAGGGACCCTACGAGCAGTACTTC
>.|TRBV7-9|.|TRBJ2-7
CASSLGVRGDSYEQYF
TGTGCCAGCAGCTTAGGGGTTCGAGGGGACTCCTACGAGCAATACTTC
>.|TRBV5-1|.|TRBJ2-7
CASSLKDGGYEQYF
TGCGCCAGCAGCTTGAAGGACGGCGGCTACGAGCAGTACTTC
>.|TRBV7-3|many|TRBJ2-7
CASSFTPGTYYEQYF
TGTGCCAGCAGTTTTACTCCCGGGACTTACTACGAGCAGTACTTC
>.|TRBV19|.|TRBJ1-4
CASSTMYRDEKLFF
TGTGCCAGTAGTACTATGTACAGGGATGAAAAACTGTTTTTT
>TRBD1|TRBV6-5|.|TRBJ2-4
CASSWTGAKNIQYF
TGTGCCAGCAGTTGGACAGGAGCCAAAAACATTCAGTACTTC
>.|TRBV28|few|TRBJ2-7
CASSLFGGYEQYF
TGTGCCAGCAGCCTATTTGGGGGCTACGAGCAGTACTTC
>TRBD1|TRBV19|.|TRBJ1-5
CASRITGQPHSNQPQHF
TGTGCCAGTAGGATTACGGGACAGCCTCATAGCAATCAGCCCCAGCATTTT
>.|TRBV19|.|TRBJ1-3
CASSSWTDATSGNTIYF
TGTGCCAGTAGTTCGTGGACAGACGCGACCTCTGGAAACACCATATATTTT
>.|TRBV3-1|many|TRBJ1-5
CASSQEFTGWGQPQHF
TGTGCCAGCAGCCAAGAGTTTACAGGGTGGGGTCAGCCCCAGCATTTT
>TRBD2|TRBV20-1|few|TRBJ2-3
CSASSGISGRAADTQYF
TGCAGTGCTAGCTCCGGAATTAGCGGGAGGGCCGCAGATACGCAGTATTTT
>TRBD1|TRBV2|few|TRBJ2-6
CASLRDRGLGGANVLTF
TGTGCCAGCTTGAGGGACAGGGGGCTGGGAGGGGCCAACGTCCTGACTTTC
>.|TRBV20-1|many|TRBJ1-2
CSARRTANYGYTF
TGCAGTGCAAGAAGGACGGCGAACTATGGCTACACCTTC
>TRBD2|TRBV7-3|.|TRBJ2-2
CASSQRLAGHTGELFF
TGTGCCAGCAGCCAGCGGCTAGCGGGACACACCGGGGAGCTGTTTTTT
>TRBD1|TRBV4-1|few|TRBJ1-5
CASSQEGTGRNQPQHF
TGCGCCAGCAGCCAAGAGGGGACAGGGAGGAATCAGCCCCAGCATTTT
>.|TRBV3-1|.|TRBJ1-1
CASRAGTNTEAFF
TGTGCCAGCAGAGCCGGGACTAACACTGAAGCTTTCTTT
>.|TRBV4-1|.|TRBJ2-7
CASSPLFGSYEQYF
TGCGCCAGCAGCCCGCTGTTCGGGTCCTACGAGCAGTACTTC
>.|TRBV6-1|many|TRBJ1-2
CASRTLLGQTNYGYTF
TGTGCCAGCAGAACCCTTCTCGGACAGACAAACTATGGCTACACCTTC